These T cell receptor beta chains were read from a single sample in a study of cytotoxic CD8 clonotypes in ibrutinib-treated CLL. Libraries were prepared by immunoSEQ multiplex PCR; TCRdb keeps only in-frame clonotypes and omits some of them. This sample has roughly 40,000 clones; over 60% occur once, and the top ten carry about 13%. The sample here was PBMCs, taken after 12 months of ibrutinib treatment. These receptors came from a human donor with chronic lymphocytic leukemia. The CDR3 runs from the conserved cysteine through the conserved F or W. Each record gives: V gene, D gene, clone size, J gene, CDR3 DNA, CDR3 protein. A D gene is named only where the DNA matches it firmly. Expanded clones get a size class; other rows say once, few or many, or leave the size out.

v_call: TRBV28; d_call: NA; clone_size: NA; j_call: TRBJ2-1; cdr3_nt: TGTGCCAGCAGTTTAGTGCGACGAAATGAGCAGTTCTTC; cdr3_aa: CASSLVRRNEQFF
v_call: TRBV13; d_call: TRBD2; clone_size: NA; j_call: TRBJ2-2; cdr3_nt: TGTGCCAGCAGCTCGGGACTAGCGGGAGCAACCGGGGAGCTGTTTTTT; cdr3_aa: CASSSGLAGATGELFF
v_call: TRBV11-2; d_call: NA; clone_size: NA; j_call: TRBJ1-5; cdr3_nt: TGTGCCAGCAGCTTAGCTCCTTTGGGCAATCAGCCCCAGCATTTT; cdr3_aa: CASSLAPLGNQPQHF
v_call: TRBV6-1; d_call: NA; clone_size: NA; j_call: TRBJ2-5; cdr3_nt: TGTGCCAGCAGCCAGGCAGGACGAGAGACCCAGTACTTC; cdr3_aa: CASSQAGRETQYF
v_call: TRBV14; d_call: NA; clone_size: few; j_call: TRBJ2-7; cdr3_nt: TGTGCCAGCAGCCAAGGTTACGATGGGGCCGAGCAGTACTTC; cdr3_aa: CASSQGYDGAEQYF
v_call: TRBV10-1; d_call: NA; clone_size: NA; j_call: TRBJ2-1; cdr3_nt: TGCGCCAGCAGTGACCCACTAGCGAGGGGGAGAAGGAATGAGCAGTTCTTC; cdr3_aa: CASSDPLARGRRNEQFF
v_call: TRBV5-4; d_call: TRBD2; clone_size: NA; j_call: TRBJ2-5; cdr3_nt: TGTGCCAGCAGCTCCGGGAGGGGTTCGGGACAAGAGACCCAGTACTTC; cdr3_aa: CASSSGRGSGQETQYF
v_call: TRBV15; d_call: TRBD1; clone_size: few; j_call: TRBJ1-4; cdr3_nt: TGTGCCACCAGCTCCGGGACAGGTCTAACTAATGAAAAACTGTTTTTT; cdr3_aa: CATSSGTGLTNEKLFF
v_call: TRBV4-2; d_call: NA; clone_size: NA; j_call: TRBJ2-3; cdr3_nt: TGTGCCAGCAGCCAAGATGGTTCGGTAGATACGCAGTATTTT; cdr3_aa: CASSQDGSVDTQYF
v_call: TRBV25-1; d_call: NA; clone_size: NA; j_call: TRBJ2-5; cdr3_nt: TGTGCCAGCAGTGAATATCCCAAGGGGCAGGTACGGGAGACCCAGTACTTC; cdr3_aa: CASSEYPKGQVRETQYF
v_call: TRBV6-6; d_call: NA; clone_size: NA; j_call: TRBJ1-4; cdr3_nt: TGTGCCAGCAGCCACCTTCGGGGAACCAATGAAAAACTGTTTTTT; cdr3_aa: CASSHLRGTNEKLFF
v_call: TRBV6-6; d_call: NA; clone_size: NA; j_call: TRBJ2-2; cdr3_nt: TGTGCCAGCACTCACATGGATGGGGAGCTGTTTTTT; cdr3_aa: CASTHMDGELFF
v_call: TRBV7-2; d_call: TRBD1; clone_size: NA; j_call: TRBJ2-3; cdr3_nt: TGTGCCAGCAGTTTCAGGGGGCTTTCAGCAGATACGCAGTATTTT; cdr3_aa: CASSFRGLSADTQYF
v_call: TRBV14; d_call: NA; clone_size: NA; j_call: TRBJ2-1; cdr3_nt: TGTGCCAGCAGCCGGGACCGGGCCAGCTCCTACAATGAGCAGTTCTTC; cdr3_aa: CASSRDRASSYNEQFF
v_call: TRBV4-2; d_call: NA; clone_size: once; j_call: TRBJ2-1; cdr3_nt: TGTGCCAGCAGCCAAGATGCGAGCTCCTACAATGAGCAGTTCTTC; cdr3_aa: CASSQDASSYNEQFF
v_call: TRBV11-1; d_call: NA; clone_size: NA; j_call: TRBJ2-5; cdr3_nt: TGTGCCAGCAGCGACAGGACTCAAGAGACCCAGTACTTC; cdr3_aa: CASSDRTQETQYF
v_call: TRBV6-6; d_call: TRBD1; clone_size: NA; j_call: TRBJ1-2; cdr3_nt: TGTGCCAGCAGCTCGGACAGGGGGGTGGGTGGCTACACCTTC; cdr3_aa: CASSSDRGVGGYTF
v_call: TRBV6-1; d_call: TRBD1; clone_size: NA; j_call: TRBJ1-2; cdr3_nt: TGTGCCAGCAGGGGGACAGGGGGCGATGGCTACACCTTC; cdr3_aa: CASRGTGGDGYTF
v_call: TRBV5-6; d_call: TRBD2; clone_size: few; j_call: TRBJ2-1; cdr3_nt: TGTGCCAGCAGCTTGGTGGGGACTAGTTTCAATGAGCAGTTCTTC; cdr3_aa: CASSLVGTSFNEQFF
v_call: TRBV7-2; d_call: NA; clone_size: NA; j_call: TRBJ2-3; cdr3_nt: TGTGCCAGCAGCTTAGCTCGCACAGATACGCAGTATTTT; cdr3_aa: CASSLARTDTQYF